This TCR beta chain was sequenced for a study of response to subunit inactivated influenza vaccine. Broader study findings: A suggestion made by the authors is that each seasonal influenza vaccination recruits few new T cells.

Comment on this clonotype: Its antigen is not identified.

The CDR3 is 16 amino acids. Germline loops: CDR1 KGHDR, CDR2 SFDVKD. V lost 3 bases and J lost 0; bases outside the gene matches: 4. TCRdb processed the RT-PCR reads anew with MiXCR; each CDR3 protein has one entry. The table shows roughly 570,000 distinct CDR3 sequences, with 10% to 15% occurring only once. The V gene is TRBV24-1, the J gene TRBJ2-3; TRBD1 matches at 8 bases. The receptor comes from a man aged 50 or older who received an inactivated influenza vaccine. The sequencing used PBMCs from blood, collected more than 35 days after vaccination. In DNA form, the CDR3 reads TGTGCCACCAGTGATAACAGGGGGTCCAGCACAGATACGCAGTATTTT. This gives the protein CATSDNRGSSTDTQYF.